The 25 T cell receptor beta chains listed next were all sequenced from one sample in a study of identical twins. TCRdb called the 5' RACE reads again in MiXCR, with one record for every CDR3 protein. The sample records approximately 490,000 distinct CDR3 sequences, 20% to 25% being singletons. These records were also assigned to another study, of yellow fever vaccine responses in identical twins.

Sequenced sample: CD4+ T cells sorted from blood. The receptors were sampled from a woman younger than 35 in good health.

The chain is built from TRBV20-1 and TRBJ2-7; 8 bases fit TRBD2. V lost 3 bases, J lost 3 bases, and 4 bases stayed unmatched. CDR3 length: 13 residues. Looked up from germline, CDR1 is DFQATT and CDR2 is SNEGSKA (reference sequence). CDR3 nucleotide sequence: TGCAGTGCTAGGTTCCTAGCGGGCTACGAGCAGTACTTC. Amino acids: CSARFLAGYEQYF.

The gene calls are TRBV18 and TRBJ2-5; TRBD1 aligns across 8 bases. CDR3 size: 14 residues. V gave up 4 bases and J gave up 3 bases; unmatched junction bases: 4. CDR1 and CDR2 (germline): KGHSH, LQKENI. CDR3 DNA sequence: TGTGCCAGCTCACAGAGACAGGGGAAAGAGACCCAGTACTTC. Translation gives CASSQRQGKETQYF. Based on the CDR3 plus reference TRBV18 and TRBJ2-5, the full variable domain is NAGVMQNPRHLVRRRGQEARLRCSPMKGHSHVYWYRQLPEEGLKFMVYLQKENIIDESGMPKERFSAEFPKEGPSILRIQQVVRGDSAAYFCASSQRQGKETQYFGPGTRLLVL.

This clonotype was counted a few times. The CDR3 spells CASSSVRTYNEQFF. The CDR3 coding sequence is TGTGCCAGCAGTTCCGTGAGGACCTACAATGAGCAGTTCTTC. The chain recombines TRBV12-3 or TRBV12-4 with TRBJ2-1; D gene unclear. With 4 bases removed from V and 2 bases from J, the gap between germline ends came to 9 bases. The CDR3 is made up of 14 amino acids.

The sample holds a few counts of this clonotype. This chain uses TRBV28 with TRBJ2-7; 9 positions match TRBD1. In germline, CDR1 is MDHEN, CDR2 SYDVKM. CDR3 length: 16 amino acids. V shed 5 bases, J shed 2 bases, and the junction held 10 bases outside the gene matches. CDR3 DNA sequence: TGTGCCAGCAGTCAAAGGGGACAGGGTCACCCCTACGAGCAGTACGTC. Translating it yields CASSQRGQGHPYEQYV.

The chain employs TRBV27 and TRBJ2-5, with TRBD2 matching over 8 bases. The CDR3 has 15 residues. Germline CDR1 reads MNHEY; CDR2 reads SMNVEV (reference sequence). Germline trimming cut 4 bases from V and 8 bases from J; bases unmatched to any gene: 12. Here the CDR3 reads CASSYMFSGMDTQYF. CDR3 DNA sequence: TGTGCCAGCAGTTATATGTTTAGCGGGATGGATACCCAGTACTTC.

The genes are TRBV12-3 or TRBV12-4 and TRBJ2-1; D not resolved. The CDR3 totals 14 residues. V gave up 6 bases and J gave up 3 bases, with 12 bases separating them. CDR3 amino acids: CASRPYFSYNEQFF. In nucleotides, the CDR3 is TGTGCCAGCAGGCCTTACTTTAGCTACAATGAGCAGTTCTTC.

V gene TRBV7-3 combines with J gene TRBJ2-1; 9 bases are shared with TRBD1. There are 18 residues in the CDR3. Looked up from germline, CDR1 is SGHTA and CDR2 is FQGTGA. The V and J ends lost 1 base and 7 bases, in that order; junction bases with no gene match: 14. CDR3: CASSLRAPRQGVNNEQFF. The CDR3 DNA reads TGTGCCAGCAGCTTAAGGGCCCCCCGACAGGGGGTGAATAATGAGCAGTTCTTC.

The J gene is TRBJ2-2, the V gene TRBV10-3; D is possibly TRBD1 (5 bases). V was shortened by 2 bases and J by 0 bases, with 10 bases between the two germline ends. The germline V gene encodes CDR1 ENHRY and CDR2 SYGVKD. The CDR3 runs 16 residues. In DNA form, the CDR3 reads TGTGCCATCAGTGAGGGGGTGACAGCGAACACCGGGGAGCTGTTTTTT. Protein product: CAISEGVTANTGELFF.

The genes are TRBV3-1 and TRBJ1-1, with D unclear. CDR1 and CDR2 (germline): LGHDT, YNNKEL (reference sequence). CDR3 length: 16 residues. V gave up 0 bases and J gave up 7 bases, with 18 bases separating them. CDR3 coding DNA: TGTGCCAGCAGCCAAGATTGGTGGGGTGCGAAAGGTGAAGCTTTCTTT. It translates to CASSQDWWGAKGEAFF.

This clonotype appeared a few times. The chain recombines TRBV7-8 with TRBJ1-2; D gene ambiguous. V was cut by 0 bases and J by 4 bases, with 15 bases left in between. The CDR3 covers 16 residues. Germline CDR1 and CDR2: SGHVS and FQNEAQ. Here the CDR3 DNA reads TGTGCCAGCAGCTTAGCGGAAGGCAACCTAGTCTATGGCTACACCTTC. Amino acids: CASSLAEGNLVYGYTF.

This clonotype was observed a handful of times. V usage is TRBV5-1 and J usage is TRBJ1-4, with TRBD1 matching 7 bases. The J segment lost 8 bases and the V segment lost 4 bases, leaving 11 bases of the junction unmatched. Germline V gene data show CDR1 as SGHRS and CDR2 as YFSETQ. CDR3 length: 15 residues. The CDR3, as DNA: TGCGCCAGCAGCCAAACCGGGACAGCGTCCGAAAAACTGTTTTTT. Amino acid sequence: CASSQTGTASEKLFF.

The genes are TRBV7-2 and TRBJ2-1, with 11 bases that match TRBD2. V shed 6 bases, J shed 3 bases, and the junction held 4 bases outside the gene matches. The CDR3 consists of 15 residues. The germline V gene encodes CDR1 SGHTA and CDR2 FQGNSA. CDR3 DNA sequence: TGTGCCAGCAGAACTAGCGGGGGTCACTACAATGAGCAGTTCTTC. It encodes CASRTSGGHYNEQFF.

The rearrangement joins TRBV20-1 to TRBJ2-1, with 8 bases identical to TRBD2. Trimming removed 6 bases from V and 13 bases from J; junction bases left unmatched: 20. The CDR3 extends over 15 amino acids. Germline V lookup: CDR1 DFQATT, CDR2 SNEGSKA (reference sequence). The CDR3 here is CSAEAGDPKLRIQFF. The CDR3 DNA reads as TGCAGTGCGGAAGCGGGAGACCCCAAACTGCGGATTCAGTTCTTC.

In its sample, this clonotype was seen a few times. In DNA, the CDR3 is TGCAGTGCTGACCGAGGACTAGCCAAAAACATTCAGTACTTC. Translating gives CSADRGLAKNIQYF. This chain links TRBV20-1 with TRBJ2-4, with TRBD2 as a possible D gene (5 bases). This CDR3 is 14 amino acids long. V lost 5 bases, J lost 0 bases, and 11 bases lay in between. Per germline, CDR1 DFQATT and CDR2 SNEGSKA (reference sequence).

The chain uses TRBV5-1 and TRBJ2-3; 8 bases line up with TRBD2. The germline gives CDR1 SGHRS, CDR2 YFSETQ. V lost 4 bases, J lost 4 bases, and 8 bases stayed unmatched. There are 15 residues in the CDR3. The CDR3 reads CASSVGGGMPDTQYF. CDR3 bases: TGCGCCAGCAGCGTTGGCGGGGGGATGCCAGATACGCAGTATTTT.

This clonotype was recorded a few times. The chain links TRBV5-1 to TRBJ2-3, with D perhaps assigned TRBD1 or TRBD2 (5 bases each). The germline V and J ends were trimmed by 0 bases and 4 bases, with 12 bases remaining between them. This CDR3 spans 15 amino acids. Germline lookup yields CDR1 SGHRS and CDR2 YFSETQ. The CDR3 DNA reads as TGCGCCAGCAGCTTGGGAGGGACCCGTCCAGATACGCAGTATTTT. It specifies CASSLGGTRPDTQYF.

V is TRBV5-1 and J is TRBJ2-1; 10 bases agree with TRBD2. The CDR3 extends over 20 amino acids. Germline lookup yields CDR1 SGHRS and CDR2 YFSETQ. Trimming at V came to 6 bases and at J to 3 bases, leaving 21 bases not matched to a gene. CDR3: CASTPQPGLAPGSGYNEQFF. CDR3 nucleotides: TGCGCCAGCACCCCTCAACCGGGACTAGCGCCTGGCTCTGGCTACAATGAGCAGTTCTTC.

The chain has TRBV10-3 and TRBJ2-1, with 8 nucleotides matching TRBD2. CDR1 and CDR2 (germline): ENHRY, SYGVKD. The CDR3 runs 14 residues. Trimming at V came to 2 bases and at J to 5 bases, leaving 2 bases not matched to a gene. In nucleotides, the CDR3 is TGTGCCATCAGTGAGGTAGCGGGAAACAATGAGCAGTTCTTC. Translated, it gives CAISEVAGNNEQFF.

This clonotype was seen a few times. The chain couples TRBV5-1 to TRBJ1-6; 10 bases agree with TRBD1. J gave up 9 bases and V 0 bases, and 0 bases lay outside the gene matches. Germline values: CDR1 SGHRS, CDR2 YFSETQ. This CDR3 has 14 amino acids. The CDR3 DNA reads TGCGCCAGCAGCTTGGGACAGGGGGCTTCACCCCTCCACTTT. Translating it yields CASSLGQGASPLHF.

The V and J genes are TRBV5-1 and TRBJ2-3; D is uncertain. V lost 2 bases to trimming and J lost 2 bases, with 9 bases between them. Looked up from germline, CDR1 is SGHRS and CDR2 is YFSETQ. There are 14 residues in the CDR3. CDR3 loop: CASSFTSFTDTQYF. The CDR3 bases are TGCGCCAGCAGCTTCACCAGCTTCACAGATACGCAGTATTTT.

The V and J genes are TRBV5-1 and TRBJ2-5; D tentatively reads TRBD1 or TRBD2 (5 bases each). This CDR3 has 18 amino acids. The germline gives CDR1 SGHRS, CDR2 YFSETQ. V was shortened by 0 bases and J by 2 bases, with 20 bases between the two germline ends. The CDR3 nucleotides are TGCGCCAGCAGCTTGGCCCCGGCCTCGGGGACGATTCAAGAGACCCAGTACTTC. It yields the protein CASSLAPASGTIQETQYF.

The chain is built from TRBV20-1 and TRBJ2-5; D unresolved. Trimming removed 5 bases from V and 0 bases from J, with 4 bases in between. The length of the CDR3 is 11 residues. CDR1 and CDR2 from the germline V gene are DFQATT and SNEGSKA (reference sequence). The CDR3 nucleotides are TGCAGTGCTTTGTACCAAGAGACCCAGTACTTC. It yields the protein CSALYQETQYF.

V usage is TRBV7-8 and J usage is TRBJ2-2, with 11 positions matching TRBD2. J lost 5 bases, V lost 3 bases, and 8 bases had no gene match. This CDR3 is 17 amino acids long. Germline V lookup: CDR1 SGHVS, CDR2 FQNEAQ. CDR3 protein: CASSFLAGGVMTGELFF. The CDR3 DNA sequence: TGTGCCAGCAGCTTCCTAGCGGGAGGAGTGATGACCGGGGAGCTGTTTTTT.

This chain connects TRBV29-1 to TRBJ2-1; 7 bases agree with TRBD2. CDR3 length: 14 amino acids. In germline, CDR1 is SQVTM, CDR2 ANQGSEA. J gave up 0 bases and V 4 bases, and 3 bases lay outside the gene matches. The CDR3: CSVARDYSYNEQFF. The CDR3 DNA sequence: TGCAGCGTTGCCAGGGACTACTCCTACAATGAGCAGTTCTTC.

The chain employs TRBV18 and TRBJ2-3; no clear D gene. CDR1 and CDR2 from the germline V gene are KGHSH and LQKENI. The CDR3 spans 16 residues. V was cut by 6 bases and J by 4 bases, with 20 bases left in between. Here the CDR3 DNA reads TGTGCCAGCTCCCCAGCCCCACCGTTCTCCTCAGATACGCAGTATTTT. This sequence encodes CASSPAPPFSSDTQYF.